What follows are 14 T cell receptor beta chains derived from one specimen sequenced in a study of T-cell reconstitution after alpha-beta-depleted transplantation in children. TCRbeta library preparation incorporated unique molecular identifiers. TCRdb ran MiXCR on the PCR reads and lists one entry per CDR3 protein. Among about 500,000 distinct CDR3 sequences listed, approximately 29% were seen once. Sample: PBMCs from the stem cell graft donor, taken from the stem cell graft. All receptors derive from a human donor who donated a stem cell graft to a child with aplastic anemia.

For the CDR3, the DNA is TGTGCCAGCAGTTTAGGGTCAGTTGGGGCCAACGTCCTGACTTTC. Protein product: CASSLGSVGANVLTF. J is TRBJ2-6 and V is TRBV12-3 or TRBV12-4; D is unclear. CDR3 length: 15 amino acids. The ends were cut back, 1 base at V and 3 bases at J, with 7 bases in the middle.

This clonotype occurred a few times. This rearrangement joins TRBV7-9 to TRBJ1-2; 8 bases are shared with TRBD1. Germline V gives CDR1 SEHNR, CDR2 FQNEAQ (reference sequence). CDR3 size: 14 residues. J was trimmed by 7 bases and V by 7 bases; bases with no gene match: 11. The CDR3 DNA follows: TGTGCCAGCACCCCGGGACAGGTTCATCTTGGCTACACCTTC. Protein product: CASTPGQVHLGYTF.

The chain carries TRBV20-1 and TRBJ1-1, with a tentative D call TRBD1 (5 bases). Germline V gene lookup returns CDR1 DFQATT and CDR2 SNEGSKA (reference sequence). This CDR3 has 12 amino acids. Trimming removed 0 bases at V and 5 bases at J, with 7 bases between. The CDR3 bases are TGCAGTGCTAGAGAGCAGGGAACTGAAGCTTTCTTT. Amino acids: CSAREQGTEAFF.

This clonotype was recorded a few times. The rearrangement links TRBV9 to TRBJ2-1; D is ambiguous. V lost 3 bases to trimming and J lost 1 base, with 8 bases between them. The V gene's germline CDR1 is SGDLS and CDR2 YYNGEE. The CDR3 runs 14 residues. CDR3 region: CASSGQASYNEQFF. The CDR3 coding sequence is TGTGCCAGCAGCGGGCAGGCTTCCTACAATGAGCAGTTCTTC.

This clonotype was recorded a few times. The genes are TRBV29-1 and TRBJ2-1, with TRBD1 matching over 8 bases. CDR1 and CDR2 (germline): SQVTM, ANQGSEA. The CDR3 has 12 residues. With 7 bases clipped from V and 6 bases from J, the junction kept 5 bases outside the gene matches. The CDR3 protein is CSGNGQGNEQFF. As DNA, the CDR3 is TGCAGCGGAAACGGACAGGGCAATGAGCAGTTCTTC.

The chain employs TRBV3-1 and TRBJ1-3; D gene unclear. The CDR3 extends over 13 amino acids. CDR1 is LGHDT, CDR2 YNNKEL, per germline (reference sequence). Trimming shortened V by 2 bases and J by 3 bases, and 5 bases separated the two germline ends. CDR3: CASSQKLGNTIYF. In DNA, the CDR3 is TGTGCCAGCAGCCAAAAACTTGGAAACACCATATATTTT.

The table lists this clonotype with many counts. The CDR3 here is CSAMRTVDGYTF. Written as DNA, the CDR3 is TGCAGTGCTATGAGGACAGTTGATGGCTACACCTTC. The chain combines TRBV20-1 with TRBJ1-2; perhaps TRBD1 as D (6 bases). This CDR3 region has 12 residues. V lost 4 bases to trimming and J lost 6 bases, with 12 bases between them. Germline V gives CDR1 DFQATT, CDR2 SNEGSKA (reference sequence).

In this sample, this clonotype turned up a few times. This sequence joins TRBV12-3 or TRBV12-4 and TRBJ2-2; no clear D. Deletions cut 5 bases from V and 8 bases from J, with 12 bases between. The CDR3 has 13 residues. The CDR3 DNA is TGTGCCAGCAGTCCTACAGTCCGAGGGGAGCTGTTTTTT. It specifies CASSPTVRGELFF.

The CDR3 DNA reads as TGCAGTGCCATCCAGGGGGGGAGTGAAAAACTGTTTTTT. Translation: CSAIQGGSEKLFF. This chain joins TRBV20-1 and TRBJ1-4; TRBD1 matches at 7 bases. CDR3 length: 13 amino acids. Germline trimming cut 6 bases from V and 7 bases from J; bases unmatched to any gene: 8. From germline, CDR1 is DFQATT and CDR2 SNEGSKA (reference sequence).

This clonotype has just a few counts. The chain carries TRBV6-2 or TRBV6-3 and TRBJ2-7, with D unresolved. The germline CDR1 and CDR2 sequences are MNHEY and SVGEGT. Between the trimmed V and J ends, which lost 4 bases and 3 bases, there was a span of 7 bases. This CDR3 has 12 amino acids. The CDR3 reads CASSSKLYEQYV. Written as DNA, the CDR3 is TGTGCCAGCAGTTCCAAACTCTACGAGCAGTACGTC.

The rearrangement links TRBV6-2 or TRBV6-3 to TRBJ2-5; maybe TRBD2 (5 bases). From germline, CDR1 is MNHEY and CDR2 SVGEGT. V was shortened by 11 bases and J by 4 bases, with 17 bases between the two germline ends. The CDR3 is made up of 13 amino acids. The CDR3 sequence: CAGRIGVGETQYF. For the CDR3, the DNA is TGTGCCGGACGTATCGGGGTTGGAGAGACCCAGTACTTC.

The rearrangement uses TRBV6-5 and TRBJ1-5; 7 nucleotides line up with TRBD1. Germline V gene sequence: CDR1 MNHEY, CDR2 SVGAGI. The CDR3 contains 16 residues. J gave up 2 bases and V 4 bases, and 8 bases lay outside the gene matches. Written as DNA, the CDR3 is TGTGCCAGCAGTTCCCCCGGGACAGATGGCAATCAGCCCCAGCATTTT. Its translation is CASSSPGTDGNQPQHF.

At least ten counts were recorded for this clonotype. The rearrangement joins TRBV20-1 to TRBJ1-5; 8 bases align to TRBD1. The CDR3 extends over 16 amino acids. V was pared by 0 bases and J by 2 bases, with 6 bases of the junction left unmatched. Germline V gene sequence: CDR1 DFQATT, CDR2 SNEGSKA (reference sequence). This CDR3 is CSARDQGAGGNQPQHF. CDR3 DNA sequence: TGCAGTGCTAGAGATCAGGGGGCCGGTGGCAATCAGCCCCAGCATTTT.

This sequence joins TRBV20-1 and TRBJ2-7; 8 bases align to TRBD2. V was pared by 6 bases and J by 2 bases, with 9 bases of the junction left unmatched. CDR3 length: 14 amino acids. Germline V CDR1 and CDR2: DFQATT, SNEGSKA (reference sequence). This CDR3 is CSADLSGRAYEQYF. The CDR3, as DNA: TGCAGTGCCGACCTAAGCGGGAGAGCCTACGAGCAGTACTTC.